This is a list of T cell receptor beta chains from one sample in a study of T cell repertoires in cytomegalovirus infection. No cognate antigen is known for these TCRs. MiXCR, run by TCRdb on the reads, gives a single entry per CDR3 protein. The table has about 920,000 distinct CDR3 sequences, less than 40% seen once. The specimen comprised cultured CD8+ T cells from PBMCs, sampled from culture after CMV antigen stimulation. Receptor source: a human donor in good health (CMV status not recorded). Some clones in this sample may be carry-over from other donors' samples. The CDR3 runs from the conserved cysteine through the conserved F or W. The D gene is left open where the match is weak. Clone size appears in some rows only: once, few, many, or a class for an expanded clone.

j_gene,abundance,d_gene,v_gene,CDR3aa,CDR3nt
TRBJ2-3,few,.,TRBV4-3,CASSQDVRGRGDTQYF,TGCGCCAGCAGCCAAGATGTCAGGGGGAGGGGAGATACGCAGTATTTT
TRBJ2-7,many,.,TRBV7-6,CASSFGGDYEQYF,TGTGCCAGCAGCTTTGGCGGGGATTACGAGCAGTACTTC
TRBJ2-7,many,.,TRBV7-8,CASSFGRASDEQYF,TGTGCCAGCAGCTTCGGCAGGGCGAGTGACGAGCAGTACTTC
TRBJ2-1,.,.,TRBV20-1,CSARGGAGNEQFF,TGCAGTGCTAGGGGGGGGGCCGGCAATGAGCAGTTCTTC
TRBJ2-2,few,.,TRBV7-6,CASSVGTGNTGELFF,TGTGCCAGCAGCGTTGGGACGGGGAACACCGGGGAGCTGTTTTTT
TRBJ1-6,many,TRBD1,TRBV7-8,CASSSPGQGWHSPLHF,TGTGCCAGCAGCTCCCCCGGACAGGGGTGGCACTCACCCCTCCACTTT
TRBJ2-1,.,TRBD1,TRBV7-9,CASSPPTGGSYNEQFF,TGTGCCAGCAGCCCCCCGACAGGGGGCTCCTACAATGAGCAGTTCTTC
TRBJ1-5,.,.,TRBV7-9,CASTEGQGGNQPQHF,TGTGCCAGCACCGAAGGGCAGGGAGGCAATCAGCCCCAGCATTTT
TRBJ1-5,few,.,TRBV20-1,CSARAGTGNQPQHF,TGCAGTGCTAGAGCGGGGACGGGGAATCAGCCCCAGCATTTT
TRBJ1-1,.,.,TRBV6-2/TRBV6-3,CASTPWGNTEAFF,TGTGCCAGCACCCCCTGGGGGAACACTGAAGCTTTCTTT
TRBJ2-7,.,.,TRBV15,CATSRQRNEQYF,TGTGCCACCAGCAGGCAACGGAACGAGCAGTACTTC
TRBJ2-1,few,.,TRBV27,CAIRVDEQFF,TGTGCCATCCGCGTGGATGAGCAGTTCTTC
TRBJ1-3,.,TRBD1,TRBV7-9,CASSSPGTGEGNTIYF,TGTGCCAGCAGCTCCCCCGGGACAGGGGAAGGAAACACCATATATTTT
TRBJ2-7,.,.,TRBV6-1,CASSPRGEGGKYEQYF,TGTGCCAGCAGTCCCCGCGGGGAGGGGGGCAAGTACGAGCAGTACTTC
TRBJ1-2,.,.,TRBV2,CASTDSLTLGSYGYTF,TGTGCCAGCACGGACAGTTTGACCCTGGGCTCCTATGGCTACACCTTC
TRBJ1-5,.,.,TRBV13,CASSSYAGGNQPQHF,TGTGCCAGCAGCTCCTACGCCGGGGGAAATCAGCCCCAGCATTTT